The subject of this entry is one TCR beta chain. Antigen: not known. The sample is drawn from a study of T cells after yellow fever vaccination. About the research overall: Where fractions had low cell numbers, libraries were prepared from them with the SMART-Seq v4 Ultra Low Input RNA kit.

The CDR3 runs to 14 residues. CDR1 is SGHTA, CDR2 FQGNSA, per germline. General study findings and limits: The secondary response was weaker, and its peak arrived faster, on day 5 versus 15. Among primary-vaccination clones, most reappeared after the booster, at around 97% for CD4 and approximately 90% for CD8. From the bulk population, abundant clonotypes could contaminate and appear within FACS-sorted repertoires.

TCRdb analysed the 5' RACE reads with MiXCR anew, one entry per CDR3 protein. The profile shows about 160,000 distinct CDR3 sequences, 6% to 7.5% of them singletons. This clonotype was sampled from a man between 18 and 35 years old who received the YFV17D yellow fever vaccine. Sequenced material: CD4+ T cells sorted from PBMCs, taken more than 4 days after the first yellow fever vaccination. V is TRBV7-2 and J is TRBJ2-7; D uncertain. DNA of the CDR3: TGTGCCATCAGCTTAATGGGCACTTCCTACGAGCAGTACGTC. Protein sequence: CAISLMGTSYEQYV.